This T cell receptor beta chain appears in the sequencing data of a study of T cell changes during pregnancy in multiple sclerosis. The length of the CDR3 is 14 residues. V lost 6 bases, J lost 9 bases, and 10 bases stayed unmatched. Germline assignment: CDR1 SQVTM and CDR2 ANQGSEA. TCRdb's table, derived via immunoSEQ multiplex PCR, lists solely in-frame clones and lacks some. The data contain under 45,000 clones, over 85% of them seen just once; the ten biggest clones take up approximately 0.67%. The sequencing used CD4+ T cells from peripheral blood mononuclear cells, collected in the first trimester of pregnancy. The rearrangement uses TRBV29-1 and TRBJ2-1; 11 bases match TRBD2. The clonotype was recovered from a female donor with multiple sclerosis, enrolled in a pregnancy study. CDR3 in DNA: TGCAGCGTGCCGACTAGCGGGACGCGTCGTGAGCAGTTCTTC. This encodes CSVPTSGTRREQFF.